The 10 T cell receptor beta chains below come from one sample, sequenced in a study of patients and donors after allogeneic stem cell transplantation. TCRdb redid the calling of the RT-PCR reads with MiXCR, one entry per CDR3 protein. The table has 70,000 or so distinct CDR3 sequences, around 27% seen once; the top ten hold around 27%. The sequenced sample was blood, either unsorted or a sorted T cell fraction (not recorded which). The receptors stem from a human donor who was either an allogeneic HSCT recipient or a stem cell or donor lymphocyte infusion donor (not recorded which). It is not recorded whose cells these are; they may come from a transplant donor.

On this clonotype itself: An end of the junction differs from the germline gene, which may be a read error. The gene calls are TRBV19 and TRBJ1-2; TRBD1 aligns across 10 bases. CDR1 and CDR2 (germline): LNHDA, SQIVND (reference sequence). The CDR3 runs to 15 residues. The CDR3 DNA sequence: TGTGCCAGTTCATCCCGGGACAGGGGAGGCTATGGCTGCACCTTC. It encodes CASSSRDRGGYGCTF.

In its sample, this clonotype was seen a few times. This chain links TRBV7-2 with TRBJ1-3, with D possibly TRBD1 on 5 matching bases. The CDR3 sequence is 16 residues long. Germline-derived CDR1 and CDR2 are SGHTA and FQGNSA. The V and J ends lost 2 bases and 0 bases respectively, with 11 bases between them. The chain's CDR3 is CASSLRFRDSGNTIYF. Written as DNA, the CDR3 is TGTGCCAGCAGCTTAAGGTTCAGGGACTCTGGAAACACCATATATTTT. Full variable domain (remainder filled in from reference TRBV7-2 and TRBJ1-3): GAGVSQSPSNKVTEKGKDVELRCDPISGHTALYWYRQSLGQGLEFLIYFQGNSAPDKSGLPSDRFSAERTGGSVSTLTIQRTQQEDSAVYLCASSLRFRDSGNTIYFGEGSWLTVV.

In this sample, this clonotype turned up many times. The rearrangement links TRBV7-2 to TRBJ2-5; D unclear. The ends were cut back, 0 bases at V and 2 bases at J, with 10 bases in the middle. From germline, CDR1 is SGHTA and CDR2 FQGNSA. There are 15 residues in the CDR3. The CDR3 reads CASSLAHQRQETQYF. Written as DNA, the CDR3 is TGTGCCAGCAGCTTAGCGCACCAACGTCAAGAGACCCAGTACTTC.

As to this clonotype: A read error may explain this, as a much larger clone is one base away. V gene TRBV7-6 combines with J gene TRBJ2-5; TRBD2 might be the D (6 bases). Germline V CDR1 and CDR2: SGHVS, FNYEAQ. Trimming took 5 bases from V and 1 from J, leaving 14 bases between them. The CDR3 loop spans 15 amino acids. CDR3 nucleotides: TGTGCCAGCAGCCGAAGCCGGGGACTCCAAGAGACCCAGTACTTC. It yields the protein CASSRSRGLQETQYF. Drawing the rest from reference TRBV7-6 and TRBJ2-5, the complete variable domain is GAGVSQSPRYKVTKRGQDVALRCDPISGHVSLYWYRQALGQGPEFLTYFNYEAQQDKSGLPNDRFSAERPEGSISTLTIQRTEQRDSAMYRCASSRSRGLQETQYFGPGTRLLVL.

The chain joins TRBV4-1 to TRBJ1-5; unclear D gene. This CDR3 region has 15 residues. Trimming shortened V by 0 bases and J by 3 bases, and 9 bases separated the two germline ends. The V gene's germline CDR1 is MGHRA and CDR2 YSYEKL. CDR3 in amino acids: CASSQDAFFNQPQHF. In DNA, the CDR3 is TGCGCCAGCAGCCAAGATGCATTTTTCAATCAGCCCCAGCATTTT.

The chain couples TRBV4-2 to TRBJ2-2, with D hard to call. Trimming removed 6 bases from V and 0 bases from J, with 11 bases in between. The length of the CDR3 is 15 residues. Germline assignment: CDR1 LGHNA and CDR2 YNFKEQ. CDR3 DNA sequence: TGTGCCAGCAGGCCCTTCGAAGCGAACACCGGGGAGCTGTTTTTT. Protein product: CASRPFEANTGELFF.

The V gene is TRBV2, the J gene TRBJ2-7, with D hard to call. The germline V gene encodes CDR1 SNHLY and CDR2 FYNNEI. V was trimmed by 6 bases and J by 7 bases, leaving 10 bases between them. The CDR3 consists of 11 residues. The CDR3 sequence: CASSKAWEQYF. CDR3 DNA sequence: TGTGCCAGCAGCAAAGCATGGGAGCAGTACTTC.

J is TRBJ2-5 and V is TRBV9; D possibly corresponds to TRBD1 (6 bases). The CDR3 extends over 14 amino acids. Germline CDR1 and CDR2: SGDLS and YYNGEE. V shed 3 bases and J shed 1 base, with 10 bases lying between them. The CDR3 loop is CASSAGQPQETQYF. The CDR3 DNA is TGTGCCAGCAGCGCGGGACAACCCCAAGAGACCCAGTACTTC.

There are many counts of this clonotype. This chain joins TRBV5-1 and TRBJ1-3; D is perhaps TRBD1 (6 bases). The germline gives CDR1 SGHRS, CDR2 YFSETQ. This CDR3 is 16 amino acids long. With 4 bases removed from V and 0 bases from J, the gap between germline ends came to 14 bases. The chain's CDR3 is CASSTGQTSSGNTIYF. The CDR3 bases are TGCGCCAGCAGCACAGGACAGACTAGCTCTGGAAACACCATATATTTT.

In its sample, this clonotype was seen a few times. V and J are TRBV10-3 and TRBJ1-1; D is unclear. The CDR3 loop spans 13 amino acids. Germline loops: CDR1 ENHRY, CDR2 SYGVKD. Trimming cost V 11 bases and J 3 bases, with 16 bases left between them. DNA of the CDR3: TGTGCCGGCTCGTGGCGCCCGGACACTGAAGCTTTCTTT. This sequence encodes CAGSWRPDTEAFF.